This T cell receptor (beta chain) stems from a study of identical twins. CDR1 and CDR2 from the germline V gene are WNHNN and SYGVQD (reference sequence). CDR3 size: 14 residues. The trim removed 2 bases at V and 10 bases at J, leaving 5 bases unmatched. This clonotype has a handful of counts. TCRdb independently ran MiXCR on the 5' RACE reads; one entry per CDR3 protein. The sample records 400,000 to 550,000 distinct CDR3 sequences, 22% being singletons. The data also belong to a second study, concerning T cells expressing NK-cell markers.

The source material was CD4+ T cells sorted from blood. The sequence was collected from a woman aged 18-30 years in good health. The chain couples TRBV10-1 to TRBJ2-7, with 13 nucleotides matching TRBD2. The CDR3 DNA follows: TGCGCCAGCAGTGAGGGGACTAGCGGGAATTACCAGTACTTC. Translated: CASSEGTSGNYQYF.